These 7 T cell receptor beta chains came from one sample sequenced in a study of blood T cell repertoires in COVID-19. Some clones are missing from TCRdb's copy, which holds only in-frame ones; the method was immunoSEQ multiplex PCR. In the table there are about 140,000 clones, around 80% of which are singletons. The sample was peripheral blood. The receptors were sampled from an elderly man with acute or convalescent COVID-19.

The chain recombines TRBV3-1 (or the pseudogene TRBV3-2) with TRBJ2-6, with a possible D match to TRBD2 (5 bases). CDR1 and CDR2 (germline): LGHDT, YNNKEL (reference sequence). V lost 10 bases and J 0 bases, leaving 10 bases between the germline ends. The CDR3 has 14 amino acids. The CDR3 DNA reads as TGTGCCACCGAGGGAGCCTCTGGGGCCAACGTCCTGACTTTC. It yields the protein CATEGASGANVLTF.

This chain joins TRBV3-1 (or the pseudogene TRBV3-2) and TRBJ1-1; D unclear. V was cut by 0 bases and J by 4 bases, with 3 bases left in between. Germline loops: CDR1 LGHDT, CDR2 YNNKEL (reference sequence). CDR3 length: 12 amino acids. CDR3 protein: CASSQDRTEAFF. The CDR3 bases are TGTGCCAGCAGCCAAGATCGCACTGAAGCTTTCTTT.

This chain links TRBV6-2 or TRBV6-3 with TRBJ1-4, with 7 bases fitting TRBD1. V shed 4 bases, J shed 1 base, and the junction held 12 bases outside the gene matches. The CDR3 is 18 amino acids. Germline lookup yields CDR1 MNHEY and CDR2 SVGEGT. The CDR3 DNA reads TGTGCCAGCAGTTTAACCCACAGGTCAGGGGGAACTAATGAAAAACTGTTTTTT. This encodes CASSLTHRSGGTNEKLFF.

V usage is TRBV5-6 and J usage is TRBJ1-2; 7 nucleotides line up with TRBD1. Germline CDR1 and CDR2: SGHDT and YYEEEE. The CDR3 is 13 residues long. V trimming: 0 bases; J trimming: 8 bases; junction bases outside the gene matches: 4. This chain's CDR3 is CASSLVQTGGYTF. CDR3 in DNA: TGTGCCAGCAGCTTGGTACAGACAGGGGGCTACACCTTC. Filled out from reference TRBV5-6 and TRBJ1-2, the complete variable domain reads DAGVTQSPTHLIKTRGQQVTLRCSPKSGHDTVSWYQQALGQGPQFIFQYYEEEERQRGNFPDRFSGHQFPNYSSELNVNALLLGDSALYLCASSLVQTGGYTFGSGTRLTVV.

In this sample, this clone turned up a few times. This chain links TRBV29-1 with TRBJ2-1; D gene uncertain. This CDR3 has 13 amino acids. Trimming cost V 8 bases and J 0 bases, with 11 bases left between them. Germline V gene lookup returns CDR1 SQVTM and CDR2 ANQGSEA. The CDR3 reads CSLRLNSYNEQFF. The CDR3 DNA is TGCAGCCTCCGACTTAACTCCTACAATGAGCAGTTCTTC.

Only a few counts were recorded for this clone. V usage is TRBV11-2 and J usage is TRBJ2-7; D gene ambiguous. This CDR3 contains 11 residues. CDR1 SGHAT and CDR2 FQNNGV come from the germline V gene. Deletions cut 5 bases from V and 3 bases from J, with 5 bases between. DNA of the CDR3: TGTGCCAGCAGCCTATACTACGAGCAGTACTTC. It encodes CASSLYYEQYF.

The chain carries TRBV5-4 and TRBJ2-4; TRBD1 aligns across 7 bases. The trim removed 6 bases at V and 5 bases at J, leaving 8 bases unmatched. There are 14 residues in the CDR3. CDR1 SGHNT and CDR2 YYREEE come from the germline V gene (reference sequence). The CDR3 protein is CASTSTGTENIQYF. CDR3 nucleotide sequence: TGTGCCAGCACATCCACCGGGACAGAAAACATTCAGTACTTC.